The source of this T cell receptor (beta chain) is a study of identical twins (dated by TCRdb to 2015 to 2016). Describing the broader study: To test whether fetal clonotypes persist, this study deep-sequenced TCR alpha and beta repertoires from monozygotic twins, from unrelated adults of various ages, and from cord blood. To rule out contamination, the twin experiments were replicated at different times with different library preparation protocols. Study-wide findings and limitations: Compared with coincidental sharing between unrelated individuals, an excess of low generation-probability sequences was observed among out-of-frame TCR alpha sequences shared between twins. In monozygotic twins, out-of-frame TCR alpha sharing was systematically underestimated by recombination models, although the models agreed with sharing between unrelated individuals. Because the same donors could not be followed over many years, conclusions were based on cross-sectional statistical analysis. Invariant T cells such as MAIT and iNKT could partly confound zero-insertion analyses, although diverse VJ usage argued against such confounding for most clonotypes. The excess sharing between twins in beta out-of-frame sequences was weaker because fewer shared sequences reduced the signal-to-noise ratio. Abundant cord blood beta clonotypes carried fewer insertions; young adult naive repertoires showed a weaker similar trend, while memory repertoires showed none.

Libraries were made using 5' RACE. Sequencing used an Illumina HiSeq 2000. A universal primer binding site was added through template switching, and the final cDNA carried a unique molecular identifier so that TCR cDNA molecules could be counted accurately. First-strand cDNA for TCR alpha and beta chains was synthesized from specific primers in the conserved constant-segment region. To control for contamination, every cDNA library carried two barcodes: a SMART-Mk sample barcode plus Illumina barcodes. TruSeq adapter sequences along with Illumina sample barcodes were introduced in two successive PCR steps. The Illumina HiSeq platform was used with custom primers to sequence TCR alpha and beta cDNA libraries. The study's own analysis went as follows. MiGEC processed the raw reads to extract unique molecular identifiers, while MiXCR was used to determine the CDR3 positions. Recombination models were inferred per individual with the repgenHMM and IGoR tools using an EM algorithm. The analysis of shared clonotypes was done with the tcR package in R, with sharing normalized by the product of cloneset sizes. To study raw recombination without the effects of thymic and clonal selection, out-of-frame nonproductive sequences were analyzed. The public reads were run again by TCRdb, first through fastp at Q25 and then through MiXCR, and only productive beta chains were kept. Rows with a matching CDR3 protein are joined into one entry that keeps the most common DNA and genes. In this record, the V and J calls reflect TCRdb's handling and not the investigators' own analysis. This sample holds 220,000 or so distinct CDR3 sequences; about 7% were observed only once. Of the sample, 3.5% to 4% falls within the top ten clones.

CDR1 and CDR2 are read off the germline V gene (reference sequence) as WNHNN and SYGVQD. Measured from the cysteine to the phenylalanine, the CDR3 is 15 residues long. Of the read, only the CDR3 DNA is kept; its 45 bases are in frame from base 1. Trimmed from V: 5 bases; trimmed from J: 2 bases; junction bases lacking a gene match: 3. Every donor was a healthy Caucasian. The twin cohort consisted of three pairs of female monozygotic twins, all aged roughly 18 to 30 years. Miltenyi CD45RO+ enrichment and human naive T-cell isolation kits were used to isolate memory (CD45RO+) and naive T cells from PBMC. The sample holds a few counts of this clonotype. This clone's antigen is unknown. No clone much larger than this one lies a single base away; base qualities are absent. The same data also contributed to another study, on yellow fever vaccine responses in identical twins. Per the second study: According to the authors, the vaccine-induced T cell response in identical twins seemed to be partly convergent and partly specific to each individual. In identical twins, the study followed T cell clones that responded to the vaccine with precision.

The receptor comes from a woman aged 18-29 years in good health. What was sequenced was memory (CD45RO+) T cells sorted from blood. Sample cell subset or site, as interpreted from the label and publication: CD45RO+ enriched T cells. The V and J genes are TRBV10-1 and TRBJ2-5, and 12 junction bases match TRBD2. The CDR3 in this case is CASSSSGGAQETQYF. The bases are TGCGCCAGCAGTTCTAGCGGGGGGGCTCAAGAGACCCAGTACTTC.